There are a few counts of the clone carrying this T cell receptor beta chain. Its antigen is as yet unknown. This sample is part of a study of cytomegalovirus exposure and HLA in healthy donors. CDR1 and CDR2 (germline): MGHDK, SYGVNS. The V gene lost 6 bases and the J gene lost 2 bases, with 16 bases spanning the gap. The length of the CDR3 is 15 residues. Whole-study results and caveats: Researchers reported that a few CMV-associated chains were confirmed in vitro as CMV antigen-specific. When analyzed later, a missense DCLRE1C variant was found to be linked to TCR beta V- and J-gene trimming.

This PCR relied on a set of 60 Vbeta primers and 13 Jbeta primers. Clones were sequenced by immunoSEQ multiplex PCR, and TCRdb holds only the in-frame ones, with some missing. The profile shows 150,000 to 200,000 clones, approximately 80% of them singletons. This receptor was taken from a man in his late teens or twenties in good health and CMV-seropositive. Sequenced material: PBMCs. The V gene is TRBV25-1, the J gene TRBJ1-1; D gene uncertain. The CDR3 reads CASSDPAGGNTEAFF. Here the CDR3 DNA reads TGTGCCAGCAGCGACCCAGCAGGAGGCAACACTGAAGCTTTCTTT.